The rows below give T cell receptor beta chains drawn from one sample of a study of T cell repertoires in cytomegalovirus infection. A single record per CDR3 protein comes from TCRdb applying MiXCR to the reads. The data show around 180,000 distinct CDR3 sequences, roughly 30% seen once. The sequenced sample consisted of PBMCs. The receptors come from a human donor in good health (CMV status not recorded). Some clones in this sample may be carry-over from other donors' samples. The CDR3 runs from the conserved cysteine through the conserved F or W. The D gene is left open where the match is weak. Rows give clone size only sometimes, using once, few, many, or a class for an expanded clone.

clone size,V gene,J gene,D gene,CDR3 DNA,CDR3 protein
.,TRBV29-1,TRBJ2-7,.,TGCAGCGTTGAGATCTCGACAGCGCTATTCTCCTACGAGCAGTACTTC,CSVEISTALFSYEQYF
.,TRBV18,TRBJ1-1,.,TGTGCCAGCTCACCTTCAGGCGATAACACTGAAGCTTTCTTT,CASSPSGDNTEAFF
few,TRBV20-1,TRBJ2-7,TRBD2,TGCAGTGTTCAGATGGGACTAGCGGGATCCTACGAGCAGTACTTC,CSVQMGLAGSYEQYF
few,TRBV11-2,TRBJ2-5,.,TGTGCCAGCAGCTTAAACACACCCGGGGCCGGGGAGACCCAGTACTTC,CASSLNTPGAGETQYF
.,TRBV2,TRBJ2-7,.,TGTGCCAGCAGTGAACAGGGCATCTCCTACGAGCAGTACTTC,CASSEQGISYEQYF
few,TRBV18,TRBJ2-1,TRBD1,TGTGCCAGCTCACCAACGGGACAGGGGTACAATGAGCAGTTCTTC,CASSPTGQGYNEQFF
.,TRBV6-6,TRBJ2-6,.,TGTGCCAGCAGTTACTCCGTGACACTCTCTGGGGCCAACGTCCTGACTTTC,CASSYSVTLSGANVLTF
.,TRBV7-2,TRBJ2-7,.,TGTGCCAGCAGCTTAGGGGCACATCCGCCGCTCTCCTACGAGCAGTACTTC,CASSLGAHPPLSYEQYF
few,TRBV20-1,TRBJ2-1,TRBD2,TGCAGTGCCCGCGGGGCGGGGGGCAACAATGAGCAGTTCTTC,CSARGAGGNNEQFF
few,TRBV7-2,TRBJ1-1,.,TGTGCCAGCCTCAGGGCCACTGAAGCTTTCTTT,CASLRATEAFF
few,TRBV19,TRBJ2-7,TRBD1,TGTGCCAGTAGCACTTCCGGGACAGGAGCACGTTCCTACGAGCAGTACTTC,CASSTSGTGARSYEQYF
few,TRBV7-9,TRBJ2-6,.,TGTGCCAGCAGTTTAGGGAACTCTGGGGCCAACGTCCTGACTTTC,CASSLGNSGANVLTF
many,TRBV5-4,TRBJ2-5,TRBD2,TGTGCCAGCAGCTTTCCGGGACTAGCGGGGATGGAGACCCAGTACTTC,CASSFPGLAGMETQYF
.,TRBV2,TRBJ2-7,.,TGTGCCAGCATACCAACCACAGGGAGTTTTTTCGAGCAGCACTTC,CASIPTTGSFFEQHF
few,TRBV12-3/TRBV12-4,TRBJ2-2,.,TGTGCCAGCAGTTTTGGAAATCCCACCGGGGAGCTGTTTTTT,CASSFGNPTGELFF
few,TRBV5-6,TRBJ1-5,.,TGTGCCAGCAGCTTGGCTAGCCAGGCGAGCAATCAGCCCCAGCATTTT,CASSLASQASNQPQHF
.,TRBV7-9,TRBJ1-2,TRBD1,TGTGCCAGCAGCCCGACAGGGGGCCATGGCTACACCTTC,CASSPTGGHGYTF
few,TRBV11-2,TRBJ2-1,.,TGTGCCAGCAGTCGATCGGGCCCTCCTTTCAATGAGCAGTTCTTC,CASSRSGPPFNEQFF
.,TRBV12-3/TRBV12-4,TRBJ2-3,.,TGTGCCAGTCGGGGCGGAGCTCTCACAGATACGCAGTATTTT,CASRGGALTDTQYF
.,TRBV7-9,TRBJ2-7,.,TGTGCCAGCAGCCGCGGGACTTACCTAACCTACGAGCAGTACTTC,CASSRGTYLTYEQYF
few,TRBV12-3/TRBV12-4,TRBJ1-5,.,TGTGCCAGCAGTTTCGGCAGGGGTGGAAATCAGCCCCAGCATTTT,CASSFGRGGNQPQHF
.,TRBV30,TRBJ2-5,.,TGTGCCTGGACCTTGGACACCCTGGGCCAGACCCAGTACTTC,CAWTLDTLGQTQYF
few,TRBV2,TRBJ2-1,TRBD2,TGTGCCAGCCACCCTCGGGGCCCGACTAGCAAGAATGAGCAGTTCTTC,CASHPRGPTSKNEQFF
.,TRBV14,TRBJ2-1,.,TGTGCCAGCAGCCGGGGCGGCATGGATGAGCAGTTCTTC,CASSRGGMDEQFF
few,TRBV20-1,TRBJ2-7,.,TGCAGTGCCGAAGGAGGCGGGGGGACAGCCTACGAGCAGTACTTC,CSAEGGGGTAYEQYF
.,TRBV12-3/TRBV12-4,TRBJ2-5,.,TGTGCCAGCAGTGACACAGGGATAGAGACCCAGTACTTC,CASSDTGIETQYF
.,TRBV12-3/TRBV12-4,TRBJ2-3,.,TGTGCCAGCAGTTCTACGGGGGACACAGATACGCAGTATTTT,CASSSTGDTDTQYF
many,TRBV29-1,TRBJ1-4,.,TGCAGCGTTGATCTGACAGGCCGGAGTGAAAAACTGTTTTTT,CSVDLTGRSEKLFF
many,TRBV7-2,TRBJ2-5,.,TGTGCCAGCAGCGGACAGGGAGGGCAAGAGACCCAGTACTTC,CASSGQGGQETQYF
few,TRBV19,TRBJ2-7,TRBD2,TGTGCCAGTAGTAAAGGACTAGCGGGGAGCTCCGAGAGCTACGAGCAGTACTTC,CASSKGLAGSSESYEQYF
few,TRBV5-1,TRBJ1-2,.,TGCGCCAGCAGCCCTGGACAGACCGGGGCGAGCTATGGCTACACCTTC,CASSPGQTGASYGYTF
many,TRBV7-2,TRBJ1-2,TRBD1,TGTGCCAGCAGCCCACCGGGACAGTCCTATGGCTACACCTTC,CASSPPGQSYGYTF
.,TRBV12-3/TRBV12-4,TRBJ1-2,.,TGTGCCAGCAGTTTACTTTGGGGGCCGGGGGCAGGCTACACCTTC,CASSLLWGPGAGYTF
.,TRBV4-2,TRBJ1-1,.,TGTGCCAGCAGCCAAGGACGGGAAGGAAACACTGAAGCTTTCTTT,CASSQGREGNTEAFF
.,TRBV18,TRBJ2-7,TRBD2,TGTGCCAGCTCACCCCTACCAAGCGGGGCCTACGAGCAGTACTTC,CASSPLPSGAYEQYF
.,TRBV29-1,TRBJ2-2,.,TGCAGCGTGAAGGGGAGTGGCACCGGGGAGCTGTTTTTT,CSVKGSGTGELFF
few,TRBV6-6,TRBJ2-1,.,TGTGCCAGCACCCAGGGGGGAAATGAGCAGTTCTTC,CASTQGGNEQFF
many,TRBV7-2,TRBJ1-2,.,TGTGCCAGCAGCTTAGACCCGGAAGCGGTAGGCTACACCTTC,CASSLDPEAVGYTF
many,TRBV7-2,TRBJ2-7,.,TGTGCCAGCAGCCGACAGGGACTCTACGAGCAGTACTTC,CASSRQGLYEQYF
few,TRBV3-1,TRBJ2-3,.,TGTGCCAGCAGCCAAGGATGGGACACAGATACGCAGTATTTT,CASSQGWDTDTQYF
.,TRBV3-1,TRBJ2-7,TRBD1,TGTGCCAGCAGCCAAGTGGCAGGGGGCGTCGAGCAGTACTTC,CASSQVAGGVEQYF
once,TRBV4-1,TRBJ1-1,.,TGCGCCAGCAGCCAAGATAGGGTCGCCAACACTGAAGCTTTCTTT,CASSQDRVANTEAFF
few,TRBV7-2,TRBJ1-4,.,TGTGCCAGCAGCTCTCCCCCGAGTGGGCTGTTTTTT,CASSSPPSGLFF
.,TRBV5-1,TRBJ1-1,.,TGCGCCAGCAGCTTGGCCCGGAGCCTGAACACTGAAGCTTTCTTT,CASSLARSLNTEAFF
.,TRBV20-1,TRBJ2-7,TRBD1,TGCAGTGCTAGAGATGAAGGGACAGGGTGGAGTGAGCAGTACTTC,CSARDEGTGWSEQYF